This paragraph covers one T cell receptor beta chain sequence. The CDR3 has 14 residues. Germline V gene data show CDR1 as WSHSY and CDR2 as SAAADI. V shed 5 bases, J shed 5 bases, and the junction held 6 bases outside the gene matches. Source study methods: Nucleated cell number was recorded as an estimate derived from reference gene primer amplification. TCRdb keeps only in-frame clones here, not all; method: immunoSEQ multiplex PCR. The V and J calls and clone size come from that table; D and trimming were worked out from the DNA. The sample lists 150,000 to 200,000 clones; 83% were seen once. Seattle's enrolled individuals joined amid active infection and were then monitored longitudinally. These data belong to a study of blood T cell repertoires in COVID-19. About the study: PBMCs, B-cell-depleted T cells, or T cells were the source of the cDNA or gDNA that made up the material.

Sequenced: peripheral blood. J is TRBJ1-5 and V is TRBV10-2; TRBD1 agrees at 7 bases. The clonotype was recovered from a woman between 70 and 85 years old with COVID-19, enrolled during active disease. This CDR3 is CASSLRQGYQPQHF. The CDR3 DNA follows: TGCGCCAGCAGTCTTCGACAGGGTTATCAGCCCCAGCATTTT.